These 10 T cell receptor beta chains came from one sample sequenced in a study of blood T cells in healthy people across ages. Primed by a sample-barcoded 5' primer and a J-beta primer mix, a second PCR proceeded for 7 to 11 cycles. MiXCR, run by TCRdb on the 5' RACE reads, gives a single entry per CDR3 protein. The table has some 690,000 distinct CDR3 sequences, around a fifth seen once. The sequencing input was blood. These TCRs come from a man between 65 and 85 years old in good health.

In its sample, this clonotype was seen a few times. The J gene is TRBJ2-3, the V gene TRBV7-6, with TRBD2 as a possible D gene (6 bases). V was pared by 3 bases and J by 5 bases, with 18 bases between. In germline, CDR1 is SGHVS, CDR2 FNYEAQ. The CDR3 loop spans 16 amino acids. The CDR3 DNA reads as TGTGCCAGCAGCTTGTTCGGAACGGTCGGGAGAGATACGCAGTATTTT. This translates into CASSLFGTVGRDTQYF.

This chain links TRBV27 with TRBJ2-7; 9 bases align to TRBD1. Germline CDR1 and CDR2: MNHEY and SMNVEV (reference sequence). V lost 2 bases to trimming and J lost 2 bases; unmatched junction nucleotides: 1. The CDR3 length is 14 residues. CDR3 DNA sequence: TGTGCCAGCAGTTTAAGGACAGGGGCCTACGAGCAGTACGTC. Translating it yields CASSLRTGAYEQYV.

This chain links TRBV20-1 with TRBJ2-2; 7 bases match TRBD1. This CDR3 is built from 15 residues. Trimming took 2 bases from V and 6 from J; bases not matched to a gene: 9. Germline V gene data show CDR1 as DFQATT and CDR2 as SNEGSKA (reference sequence). CDR3 protein: CSARRGQSVAGELFF. CDR3 nucleotide sequence: TGCAGTGCTAGAAGGGGACAGAGTGTCGCCGGGGAGCTGTTTTTT.

This clonotype occurred a few times. The V gene is TRBV27, the J gene TRBJ1-6, with D possibly matching TRBD1 (5 bases). The CDR3 sequence is 13 residues long. Germline-derived CDR1 and CDR2 are MNHEY and SMNVEV (reference sequence). V lost 8 bases and J lost 8, with 13 bases in between. In nucleotides, the CDR3 is TGTGCCAGCTCCCAACGGGGGGATTCACCCCTCCACTTT. Translating gives CASSQRGDSPLHF.

The count of this clonotype is one. This sequence joins TRBV20-1 and TRBJ1-4, with D possibly matching TRBD1 (6 bases). Per germline, CDR1 DFQATT and CDR2 SNEGSKA (reference sequence). This CDR3 is 13 amino acids long. V dropped 2 bases and J dropped 4 bases, with 8 bases sitting between them. For the CDR3, the DNA is TGCAGTGCTAGAACAGGGTTTAATGAAAAACTGTTTTTT. It codes for CSARTGFNEKLFF.

The table lists this clonotype with a few counts. The rearrangement links TRBV11-1 to TRBJ2-3; a possible D gene is TRBD1 (5 bases). Per germline, CDR1 SGHAT and CDR2 FQDESV (reference sequence). V was shortened by 9 bases and J by 7 bases, with 17 bases between the two germline ends. The CDR3 extends over 13 amino acids. CDR3: CASTYRFMNTQYF. CDR3 DNA: TGTGCCAGTACATACAGGTTCATGAATACGCAGTATTTT.

This clonotype came up many times. The chain couples TRBV18 to TRBJ2-1; 8 nucleotides line up with TRBD2. The CDR3 length is 16 residues. Per the germline V gene, CDR1 is KGHSH and CDR2 is LQKENI. With V trimmed by 1 base and J by 2 bases, 4 bases remained unmatched. The CDR3 here is CASSPLAGGTYNEQFF. The CDR3 DNA sequence: TGTGCCAGCTCACCACTCGCGGGGGGAACCTACAATGAGCAGTTCTTC. Complete variable domain (other parts from reference TRBV18 and TRBJ2-1): NAGVMQNPRHLVRRRGQEARLRCSPMKGHSHVYWYRQLPEEGLKFMVYLQKENIIDESGMPKERFSAEFPKEGPSILRIQQVVRGDSAAYFCASSPLAGGTYNEQFFGPGTRLTVL.

The chain recombines TRBV25-1 with TRBJ2-1; TRBD1 matches 12 bases. The CDR3 contains 17 residues. From germline, CDR1 is MGHDK and CDR2 SYGVNS. The trim removed 4 bases at V and 1 base at J, leaving 5 bases unmatched. CDR3 sequence (DNA): TGTGCCAGCAGTGGGCCGGGACAGGGGGCTTCCTACAATGAGCAGTTCTTC. Translated: CASSGPGQGASYNEQFF.

This clonotype was observed a handful of times. The chain joins TRBV20-1 to TRBJ2-3; D ambiguous. In germline, CDR1 is DFQATT, CDR2 SNEGSKA (reference sequence). This CDR3 has 16 amino acids. V was cut by 2 bases and J by 4 bases, with 19 bases left in between. CDR3 nucleotides: TGCAGTGCTAGAAAAGGTTGGCTAGAGTTAGCAGATACGCAGTATTTT. This gives the protein CSARKGWLELADTQYF.

This clonotype came up many times. The chain joins TRBV28 to TRBJ2-7; TRBD1 aligns across 8 bases. The ends lost 2 bases at V and 4 bases at J; junction bases unmatched: 4. Germline CDR1 reads MDHEN; CDR2 reads SYDVKM. The CDR3 contains 14 residues. The CDR3 DNA follows: TGTGCCAGCAGTTTAGTGACAGGGGTGTACGAGCAGTACTTC. Its translation is CASSLVTGVYEQYF.